This T cell receptor beta chain comes out of a study of early T cells in non-severe SARS-CoV-2 infection. About the research overall: Sequenced material consisted of bulk RNA (from unsorted whole blood), and chains were unpaired. Findings and limits, study-wide: VDJdb-based annotation leaned toward anti-spike CD8 responses and missed private and CD4 specificities.

Trimming cost V 2 bases and J 11 bases, with 15 bases left between them. Germline CDR1 is SQVTM and CDR2 is ANQGSEA. CDR3 length: 12 amino acids. Unique molecular identifiers were added to individual cDNA molecules. TCRdb analysed the 5' RACE reads with MiXCR anew, one entry per CDR3 protein. The table records 75,000 to 80,000 distinct CDR3 sequences, around 11% of them present only once. A note on this clonotype: No antigen is known for it.

Sequenced material: whole blood, taken at baseline. The chain carries TRBV29-1 and TRBJ2-5; D not resolved. The TCR comes from an adult who was a healthcare worker with PCR-confirmed SARS-CoV-2 infection or an uninfected control (not recorded which). The CDR3 nucleotides read TGCAGCGTTGAATTTGTCAGGTCCTCGCAGTACTTC. This gives the protein CSVEFVRSSQYF.